Shown below are 30 T cell receptor beta chains from a single sample sequenced in a study of T cell responses to AZD1222 COVID-19 vaccine. Generated by immunoSEQ multiplex PCR, the TCRdb table keeps only in-frame clones and is missing some. The data contain 110,000 to 150,000 clones, around 92% of them seen just once; the ten biggest clones take up 9% to 15%. This sample comprised peripheral blood, obtained after recovery from COVID-19. The receptors were sampled from an adult who had recovered from COVID-19.

This clone came up once. The chain has TRBV18 and TRBJ2-3; D gene uncertain. CDR3 size: 12 residues. The V gene's germline CDR1 is KGHSH and CDR2 LQKENI. Trimming shortened V by 3 bases and J by 6 bases, and 7 bases separated the two germline ends. The CDR3 region has the DNA TGTGCCAGCTCACCTAGTGGGGATACGCAGTATTTT. It is translated as CASSPSGDTQYF.

This chain links TRBV11-2 with TRBJ1-3; D is perhaps TRBD1 (5 bases). V gave up 1 base and J gave up 3 bases, with 7 bases separating them. The germline gives CDR1 SGHAT, CDR2 FQNNGV. The CDR3 loop spans 14 amino acids. In DNA, the CDR3 is TGTGCCAGCAGCTTAGCCAGGGTTGGAAACACCATATATTTT. Translating it yields CASSLARVGNTIYF.

The CDR3 region has the DNA TGTGCCAGCATGAGTATTCTACAGCGAACAGATACGCAGTATTTT. It encodes CASMSILQRTDTQYF. The chain couples TRBV6-5 to TRBJ2-3; D is uncertain. The CDR3 has 15 amino acids. CDR1 MNHEY and CDR2 SVGAGI come from the germline V gene. The V and J ends lost 7 bases and 3 bases respectively, with 17 bases between them.

The V call is TRBV4-1, the J call TRBJ2-1, with TRBD2 matching over 7 bases. The CDR3 loop spans 17 amino acids. Germline V gives CDR1 MGHRA, CDR2 YSYEKL. V was clipped by 4 bases and J by 7 bases; unmatched bases: 16. In nucleotides, the CDR3 is TGCGCCAGCAGCCTCACTGAGGGTAGCGGGTTACAAAATGAGCAGTTCTTC. Translation: CASSLTEGSGLQNEQFF.

The CDR3 protein is CASSIDALAGEGSYNEQFF. DNA of the CDR3: TGTGCCAGTAGTATAGATGCACTAGCGGGAGAGGGGTCCTACAATGAGCAGTTCTTC. The chain couples TRBV19 to TRBJ2-1; the match to TRBD2 covers 11 bases. Unmatched junction bases numbered 8, after V lost 0 bases and J lost 1 base. The CDR3 totals 19 residues. The germline V gene encodes CDR1 LNHDA and CDR2 SQIVND (reference sequence).

The J gene is TRBJ2-3, the V gene TRBV5-1; 9 positions agree with TRBD1. Germline trimming cut 2 bases from V and 2 bases from J; bases unmatched to any gene: 3. Germline V lookup: CDR1 SGHRS, CDR2 YFSETQ. The CDR3 spans 15 residues. CDR3 in DNA: TGCGCCAGCAGCTTAAACAGGGGGCACACAGATACGCAGTATTTT. Translated, it gives CASSLNRGHTDTQYF.

V is TRBV10-3 and J is TRBJ2-5; 10 positions agree with TRBD1. The CDR3 has 13 amino acids. V lost 6 bases and J lost 2; bases outside the gene matches: 0. Germline V gives CDR1 ENHRY, CDR2 SYGVKD. The CDR3 DNA sequence: TGTGCCATCAGGGGACAGGGGCAAGAGACCCAGTACTTC. Translation: CAIRGQGQETQYF.

The chain links TRBV12-3 or TRBV12-4 to TRBJ1-1; TRBD1 might be the D (6 bases). Trimming took off 3 bases at V and 3 bases at J, with 8 bases between the two ends. CDR3 length equals 13 residues. The CDR3 spells CASSLGADTEAFF. In DNA form, the CDR3 reads TGTGCCAGCAGTTTGGGGGCAGACACTGAAGCTTTCTTT.

The chain recombines TRBV11-2 with TRBJ2-7; 9 positions agree with TRBD1. CDR3 length: 13 residues. Trimming took 8 bases from V and 6 from J; bases not matched to a gene: 8. CDR1 is SGHAT and CDR2 is FQNNGV in the germline V gene. In nucleotides, the CDR3 is TGTGCCAGCCGGGACAGGGTTATGTTCGAGCAGTACTTC. It encodes CASRDRVMFEQYF. Drawing the rest from reference TRBV11-2 and TRBJ2-7, the complete variable domain is EAGVAQSPRYKIIEKRQSVAFWCNPISGHATLYWYQQILGQGPKLLIQFQNNGVVDDSQLPKDRFSAERLKGVDSTLKIQPAKLEDSAVYLCASRDRVMFEQYFGPGTRLTVT.

The V and J genes are TRBV5-1 and TRBJ2-5, with no clear D. Germline CDR1 SGHRS, CDR2 YFSETQ. Trimming pared 4 bases from V and 2 bases from J, leaving 6 bases between. The length of the CDR3 is 12 residues. CDR3 region: CASSANQETQYF. CDR3 nucleotides: TGCGCCAGCAGCGCGAATCAAGAGACCCAGTACTTC.

CDR3 loop: CASSPGTGKYQPQHF. In nucleotides, the CDR3 is TGTGCCAGCAGTCCGGGGACAGGGAAGTATCAGCCCCAGCATTTT. This chain joins TRBV28 and TRBJ1-5; 9 bases match TRBD1. Trimming at V came to 5 bases and at J to 5 bases, leaving 7 bases not matched to a gene. This CDR3 spans 15 amino acids. The V gene's germline CDR1 is MDHEN and CDR2 SYDVKM.

The J gene is TRBJ1-4, the V gene TRBV29-1; tentative D call: TRBD1 (5 bases). This CDR3 has 13 residues. Germline assignment: CDR1 SQVTM and CDR2 ANQGSEA. V was shortened by 6 bases and J by 3 bases, with 11 bases between the two germline ends. CDR3 protein: CSVRGAANEKLFF. The DNA for the CDR3 is TGCAGCGTCCGGGGCGCGGCTAATGAAAAACTGTTTTTT.

This chain connects TRBV6-5 to TRBJ1-1; D remains ambiguous. Trimming took off 6 bases at V and 1 base at J, with 6 bases between the two ends. In germline, CDR1 is MNHEY, CDR2 SVGAGI. CDR3 size: 12 residues. The CDR3 DNA is TGTGCCAGCAGAAAAGAGAACACTGAAGCTTTCTTT. The encoded protein is CASRKENTEAFF.

V usage is TRBV28 and J usage is TRBJ1-1; 7 nucleotides agree with TRBD1. The trim removed 10 bases at V and 8 bases at J, leaving 7 bases unmatched. The CDR3 has 11 amino acids. Germline assignment: CDR1 MDHEN and CDR2 SYDVKM. CDR3 protein: CATHGTVEAFF. In nucleotides, the CDR3 is TGTGCCACCCATGGGACAGTCGAAGCTTTCTTT.

The V call is TRBV28, the J call TRBJ1-2; no clear D. This CDR3 has 12 residues. Germline V CDR1 and CDR2: MDHEN, SYDVKM. Trimming left V 8 bases short and J 2 bases short, with 9 bases between. The CDR3 here is CASYATNYGYTF. The CDR3 coding sequence is TGTGCCAGCTACGCGACAAACTATGGCTACACCTTC.

This chain links TRBV11-1 with TRBJ2-1; 9 positions match TRBD2. With 5 bases clipped from V and 2 bases from J, the junction kept 7 bases outside the gene matches. Germline CDR1 is SGHAT and CDR2 is FQDESV (reference sequence). This CDR3 has 16 residues. The CDR3, as DNA: TGTGCCAGCAGCCCGAGGACTAGCGCTCCCTACAATGAGCAGTTCTTC. Amino acid sequence: CASSPRTSAPYNEQFF.

The chain joins TRBV30 to TRBJ2-2; TRBD2 matches at 11 bases. CDR1 and CDR2 (germline): GTSNPN, SVGIG (reference sequence). V dropped 5 bases and J dropped 6; count of bases not matched to a gene: 14. The CDR3 has 17 amino acids. CDR3 loop: CAWAPPSGRPAAGELFF. In DNA form, the CDR3 reads TGTGCCTGGGCCCCCCCTAGCGGGAGGCCTGCCGCCGGGGAGCTGTTTTTT.

The chain combines TRBV5-8 with TRBJ1-5, with D uncertain. Trimming stripped 2 bases from V and 3 bases from J, with 12 bases between. Per the germline V gene, CDR1 is SGHTS and CDR2 is YDEGEE. CDR3 length: 15 amino acids. CDR3 sequence reads: CASSLKGFFNQPQHF. The DNA for the CDR3 is TGTGCCAGCAGCTTAAAAGGGTTTTTCAATCAGCCCCAGCATTTT.

The V gene is TRBV7-3, the J gene TRBJ2-3, with 9 positions matching TRBD2. Germline V lookup: CDR1 SGHTA, CDR2 FQGTGA. Unmatched junction bases numbered 10, after V lost 4 bases and J lost 2 bases. CDR3 length equals 17 residues. The CDR3 is CASSSMTSGSFTDTQYF. The CDR3 coding sequence is TGTGCCAGCAGCTCCATGACTAGCGGATCCTTCACAGATACGCAGTATTTT.

In the case of this clone: At one of its ends the junction is not consistent with the germline gene, which may arise from a read error. In DNA, the CDR3 is TGTGCCAGCAGCCTCCGTAAAGGAGAGGGGACGGTTTTT. Amino acid sequence: CASSLRKGEGTVF. The chain joins TRBV11-2 to TRBJ1-4, with D possibly matching TRBD1 (5 bases). The CDR3 has 13 amino acids. Germline V gives CDR1 SGHAT, CDR2 FQNNGV.

Comment on this clone: At the DNA level, this CDR3 is encoded by other sequences in the same sample as well. V usage is TRBV7-9 and J usage is TRBJ2-7; D gene ambiguous. The length of the CDR3 is 13 residues. V was clipped by 6 bases and J by 0 bases, with 9 bases between them. The germline V gene has CDR1 SEHNR and CDR2 FQNEAQ (reference sequence). The CDR3 DNA sequence: TGTGCCAGCAGTCCCGGCCTCTCCTACGAGCAGTACTTC. Protein product: CASSPGLSYEQYF.

There are a few counts of this clone. The chain employs TRBV28 and TRBJ2-3; 11 nucleotides agree with TRBD2. The trim removed 1 base at V and 6 bases at J, leaving 3 bases unmatched. The CDR3 runs to 15 residues. CDR1 and CDR2 from the germline V gene are MDHEN and SYDVKM. In DNA, the CDR3 is TGTGCCAGCAGTTTATTACTAGCGGGAGTGGATACGCAGTATTTT. Translated, it gives CASSLLLAGVDTQYF. Combining the CDR3 with reference TRBV28 and TRBJ2-3 gives the whole variable domain DVKVTQSSRYLVKRTGEKVFLECVQDMDHENMFWYRQDPGLGLRLIYFSYDVKMKEKGDIPEGYSVSREKKERFSLILESASTNQTSMYLCASSLLLAGVDTQYFGPGTRLTVL.

The V call is TRBV6-5, the J call TRBJ2-2, with D perhaps matching TRBD2 (5 bases). From germline, CDR1 is MNHEY and CDR2 SVGAGI. CDR3 length: 16 residues. Trimming took 3 bases from V and 8 from J, leaving 19 bases between them. CDR3 nucleotide sequence: TGTGCCAGCAGTTATATTGCTAGCTCACTTCGGGGGGAGCTGTTTTTT. This gives the protein CASSYIASSLRGELFF.

The chain employs TRBV5-4 and TRBJ2-5; 10 bases align to TRBD1. V was clipped by 4 bases and J by 4 bases; unmatched bases: 4. Germline loops: CDR1 SGHNT, CDR2 YYREEE (reference sequence). This CDR3 has 14 residues. The CDR3 DNA reads as TGTGCCAGCAGCCCGTGGACAGGGGGAGAGACCCAGTACTTC. Translation: CASSPWTGGETQYF.

The rearrangement uses TRBV4-1 and TRBJ1-3; 9 bases are shared with TRBD1. The junction had 13 bases not matched to a gene; V was cut back by 8 bases and J by 8 bases. From germline, CDR1 is MGHRA and CDR2 YSYEKL. CDR3 size: 15 residues. The CDR3 bases are TGCGCCAGCTCCTCTCAAGGGGACAGGGTGGACACCATATATTTT. It specifies CASSSQGDRVDTIYF.

This clone was seen a single time. The chain is built from TRBV3-1 (or the pseudogene TRBV3-2) and TRBJ2-5, with D uncertain. This CDR3 spans 13 amino acids. Deletions cut 3 bases from V and 2 bases from J, with 7 bases between. CDR1 is LGHDT, CDR2 YNNKEL, per germline (reference sequence). CDR3 coding DNA: TGTGCCAGCAGCCACCTGATACAAGAGACCCAGTACTTC. It translates to CASSHLIQETQYF.

This clone was seen a handful of times. The chain employs TRBV10-3 and TRBJ2-3, with D perhaps matching TRBD2 (5 bases). The CDR3 runs to 14 residues. Germline CDR1 ENHRY, CDR2 SYGVKD. Trimming removed 8 bases from V and 0 bases from J, with 12 bases in between. CDR3 DNA sequence: TGTGCCATCGGACGGACTTCTAGCACAGATACGCAGTATTTT. Its translation: CAIGRTSSTDTQYF.

The chain links TRBV10-3 to TRBJ1-6; a possible D gene is TRBD1 (5 bases). Trimming stripped 7 bases from V and 10 bases from J, with 20 bases between. Germline V gives CDR1 ENHRY, CDR2 SYGVKD. This CDR3 region has 15 residues. CDR3: CAIIPRVGWGSPLHF. CDR3 nucleotides: TGTGCCATCATTCCCAGGGTCGGGTGGGGATCACCCCTCCACTTT.

V usage is TRBV19 and J usage is TRBJ1-1, with D possibly TRBD1 on 5 matching bases. The V end lost 3 bases, the J end lost 4 bases, and 21 bases lay between the germline ends. CDR3 length equals 17 residues. Per germline, CDR1 LNHDA and CDR2 SQIVND (reference sequence). Written as DNA, the CDR3 is TGTGCCAGTAGTATTTTGGGGGGTAACACCTTGAGCACTGAAGCTTTCTTT. Amino acids: CASSILGGNTLSTEAFF.

A remark on this clone: The same CDR3 is also encoded by other DNA sequences in this sample. The chain is built from TRBV7-3 and TRBJ2-7; TRBD2 might be the D (7 bases). The CDR3 consists of 13 residues. Germline V gene lookup returns CDR1 SGHTA and CDR2 FQGTGA. Trimming pared 2 bases from V and 6 bases from J, leaving 11 bases between. The CDR3 protein is CASSLEGGGEQYF. The CDR3 DNA reads TGTGCCAGCAGCTTAGAGGGGGGGGGCGAGCAGTACTTC.